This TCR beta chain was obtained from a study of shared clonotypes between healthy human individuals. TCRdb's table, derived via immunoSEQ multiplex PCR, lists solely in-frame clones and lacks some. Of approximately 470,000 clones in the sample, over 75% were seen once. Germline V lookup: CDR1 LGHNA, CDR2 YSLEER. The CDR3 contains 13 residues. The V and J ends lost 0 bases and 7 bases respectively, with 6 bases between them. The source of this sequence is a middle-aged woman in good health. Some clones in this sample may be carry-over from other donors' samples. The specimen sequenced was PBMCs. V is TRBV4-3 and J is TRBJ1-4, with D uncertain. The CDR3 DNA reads TGCGCCAGCAGCCAAGATCGGAGTGAAAAACTGTTTTTT. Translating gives CASSQDRSEKLFF.